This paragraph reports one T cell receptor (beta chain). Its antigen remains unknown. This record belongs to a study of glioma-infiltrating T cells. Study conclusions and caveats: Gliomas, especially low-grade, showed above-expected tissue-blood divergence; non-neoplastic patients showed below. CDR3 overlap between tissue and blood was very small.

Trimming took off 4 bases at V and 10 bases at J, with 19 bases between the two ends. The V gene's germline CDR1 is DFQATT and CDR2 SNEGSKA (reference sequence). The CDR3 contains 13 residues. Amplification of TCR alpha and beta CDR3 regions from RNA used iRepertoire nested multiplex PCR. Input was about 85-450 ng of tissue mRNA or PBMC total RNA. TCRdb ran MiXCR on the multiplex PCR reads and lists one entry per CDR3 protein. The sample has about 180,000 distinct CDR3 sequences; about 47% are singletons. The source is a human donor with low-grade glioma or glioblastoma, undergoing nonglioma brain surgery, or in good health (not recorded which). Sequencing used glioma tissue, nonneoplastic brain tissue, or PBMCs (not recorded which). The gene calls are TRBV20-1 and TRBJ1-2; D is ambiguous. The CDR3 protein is CSAIDAPAQAYTF. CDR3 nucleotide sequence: TGCAGTGCTATAGATGCCCCGGCGCAGGCCTACACCTTC.